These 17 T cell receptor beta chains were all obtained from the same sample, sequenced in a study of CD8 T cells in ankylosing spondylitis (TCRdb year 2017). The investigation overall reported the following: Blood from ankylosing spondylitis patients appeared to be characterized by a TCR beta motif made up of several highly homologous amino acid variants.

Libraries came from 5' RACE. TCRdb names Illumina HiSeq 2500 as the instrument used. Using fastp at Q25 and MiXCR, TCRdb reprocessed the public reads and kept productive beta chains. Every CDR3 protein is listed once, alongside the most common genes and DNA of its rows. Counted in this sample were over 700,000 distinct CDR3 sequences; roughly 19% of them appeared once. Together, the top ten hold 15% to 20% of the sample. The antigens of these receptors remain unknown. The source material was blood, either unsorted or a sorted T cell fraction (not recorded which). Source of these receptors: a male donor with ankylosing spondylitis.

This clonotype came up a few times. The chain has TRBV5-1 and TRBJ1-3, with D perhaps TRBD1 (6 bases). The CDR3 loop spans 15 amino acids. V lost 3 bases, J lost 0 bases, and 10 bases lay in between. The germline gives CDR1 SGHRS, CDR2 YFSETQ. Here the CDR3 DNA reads TGCGCCAGCAGCTGGACAGCGGACTCTGGAAACACCATATATTTT. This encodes CASSWTADSGNTIYF.

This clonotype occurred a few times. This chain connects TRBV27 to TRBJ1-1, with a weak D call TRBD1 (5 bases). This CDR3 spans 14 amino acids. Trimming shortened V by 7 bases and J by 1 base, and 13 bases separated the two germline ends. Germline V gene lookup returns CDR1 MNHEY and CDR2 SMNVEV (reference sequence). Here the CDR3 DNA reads TGTGCCAGCAACCCCGGCGGGGGGAACACTGAAGCTTTCTTT. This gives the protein CASNPGGGNTEAFF.

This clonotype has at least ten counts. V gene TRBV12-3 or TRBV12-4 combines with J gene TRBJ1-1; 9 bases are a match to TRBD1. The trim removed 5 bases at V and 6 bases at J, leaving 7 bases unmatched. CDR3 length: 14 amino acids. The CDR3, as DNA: TGTGCCAGCAGTCCCGGGACAGGGATCCCTGAAGCTTTCTTT. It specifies CASSPGTGIPEAFF.

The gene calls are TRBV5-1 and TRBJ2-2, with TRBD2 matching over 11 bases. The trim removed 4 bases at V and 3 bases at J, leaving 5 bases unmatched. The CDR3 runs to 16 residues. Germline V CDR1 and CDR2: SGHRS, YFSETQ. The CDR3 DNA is TGCGCCAGCAGCCATACTAGCGGGAGTCACACCGGGGAGCTGTTTTTT. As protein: CASSHTSGSHTGELFF.

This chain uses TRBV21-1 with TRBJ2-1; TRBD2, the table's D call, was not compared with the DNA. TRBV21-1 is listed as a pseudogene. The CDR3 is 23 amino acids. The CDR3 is CASSKGPGTSGGARGTSYNEQFF. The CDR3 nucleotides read TGTGCCAGCAGCAAAGGTCCCGGGACTAGCGGGGGGGCCAGGGGAACCTCCTACAATGAGCAGTTCTTC.

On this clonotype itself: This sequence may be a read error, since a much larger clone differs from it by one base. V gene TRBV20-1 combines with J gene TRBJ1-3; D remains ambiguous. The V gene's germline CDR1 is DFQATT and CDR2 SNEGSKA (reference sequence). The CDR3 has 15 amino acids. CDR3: CCARDDLTPGNTIYF. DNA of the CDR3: TGCTGTGCTAGAGACGACCTTACGCCCGGAAACACCATATATTTT.

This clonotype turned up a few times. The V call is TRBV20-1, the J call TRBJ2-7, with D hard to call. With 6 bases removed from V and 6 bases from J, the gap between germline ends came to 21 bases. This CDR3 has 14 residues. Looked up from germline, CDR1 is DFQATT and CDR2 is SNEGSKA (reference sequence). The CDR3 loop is CSATGPKGWGEQYF. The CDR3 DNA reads TGCAGTGCAACCGGGCCTAAAGGTTGGGGCGAGCAGTACTTC.

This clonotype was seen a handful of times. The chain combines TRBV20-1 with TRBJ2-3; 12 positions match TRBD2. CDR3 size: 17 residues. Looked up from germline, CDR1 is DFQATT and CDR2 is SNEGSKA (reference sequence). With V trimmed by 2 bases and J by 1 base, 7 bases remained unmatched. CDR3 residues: CSARPLAGGLGTDTQYF. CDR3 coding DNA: TGCAGTGCTAGACCCCTAGCGGGGGGGCTTGGCACAGATACGCAGTATTTT.

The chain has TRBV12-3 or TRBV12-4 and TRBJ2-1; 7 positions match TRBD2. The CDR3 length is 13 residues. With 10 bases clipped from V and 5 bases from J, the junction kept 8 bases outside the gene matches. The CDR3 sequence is CATSAAGNNEQFF. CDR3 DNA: TGTGCCACCTCGGCAGCGGGGAACAATGAGCAGTTCTTC.

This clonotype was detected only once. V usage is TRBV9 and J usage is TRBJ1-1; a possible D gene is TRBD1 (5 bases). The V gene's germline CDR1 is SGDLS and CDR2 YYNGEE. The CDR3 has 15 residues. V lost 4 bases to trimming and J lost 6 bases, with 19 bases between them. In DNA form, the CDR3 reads TGTGCCAGCAGCCCTTTTGGGAGGGGAGGCCCTGAAGCTTTCTTT. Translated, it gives CASSPFGRGGPEAFF.

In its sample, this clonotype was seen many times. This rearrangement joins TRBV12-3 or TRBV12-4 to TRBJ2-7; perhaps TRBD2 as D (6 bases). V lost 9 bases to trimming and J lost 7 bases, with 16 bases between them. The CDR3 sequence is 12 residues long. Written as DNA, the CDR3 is TGTGCCAGTGGGCTGGGGCGGGATGAGCAGTACTTC. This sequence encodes CASGLGRDEQYF.

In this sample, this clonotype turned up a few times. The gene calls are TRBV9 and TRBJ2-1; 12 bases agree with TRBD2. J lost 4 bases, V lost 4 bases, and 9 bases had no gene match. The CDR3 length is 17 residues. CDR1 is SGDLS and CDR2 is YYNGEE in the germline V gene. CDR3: CASSPRLAGEGYNEQFF. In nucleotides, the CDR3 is TGTGCCAGCAGCCCGCGACTAGCGGGAGAGGGATACAATGAGCAGTTCTTC.

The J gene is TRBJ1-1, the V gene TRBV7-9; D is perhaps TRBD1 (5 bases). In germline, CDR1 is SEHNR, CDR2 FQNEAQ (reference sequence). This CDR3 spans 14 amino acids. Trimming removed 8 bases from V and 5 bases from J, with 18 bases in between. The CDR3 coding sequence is TGTGCCAGCTTAGAGGTAGGGGTGGAAACTGAAGCTTTCTTT. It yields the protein CASLEVGVETEAFF.

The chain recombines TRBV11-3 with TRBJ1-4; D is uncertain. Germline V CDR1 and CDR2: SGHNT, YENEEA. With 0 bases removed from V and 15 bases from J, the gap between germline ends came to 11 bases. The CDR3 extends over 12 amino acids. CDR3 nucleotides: TGTGCCAGCAGCTTAGATCGTGGAGGGATGTTTTTT. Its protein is CASSLDRGGMFF.

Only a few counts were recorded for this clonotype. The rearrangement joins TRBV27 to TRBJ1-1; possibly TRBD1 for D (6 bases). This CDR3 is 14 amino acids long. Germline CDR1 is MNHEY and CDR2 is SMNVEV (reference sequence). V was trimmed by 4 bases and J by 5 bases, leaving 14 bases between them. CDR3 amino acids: CASSSLNRETEAFF. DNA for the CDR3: TGTGCCAGCAGTTCCTTAAACAGGGAGACTGAAGCTTTCTTT.

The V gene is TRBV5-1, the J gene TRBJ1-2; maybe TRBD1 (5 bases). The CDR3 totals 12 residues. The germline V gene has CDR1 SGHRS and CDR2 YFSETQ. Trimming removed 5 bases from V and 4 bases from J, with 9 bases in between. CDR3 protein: CASRGDLYGYTF. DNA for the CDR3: TGCGCCAGCAGAGGGGACCTCTATGGCTACACCTTC.

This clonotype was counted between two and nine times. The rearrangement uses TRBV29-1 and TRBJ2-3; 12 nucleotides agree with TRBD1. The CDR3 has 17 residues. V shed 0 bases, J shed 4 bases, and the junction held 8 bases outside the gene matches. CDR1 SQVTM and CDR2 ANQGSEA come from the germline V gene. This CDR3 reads CSVEDGTGGYMADTQYF. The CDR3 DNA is TGCAGCGTTGAAGATGGGACAGGGGGCTATATGGCAGATACGCAGTATTTT.